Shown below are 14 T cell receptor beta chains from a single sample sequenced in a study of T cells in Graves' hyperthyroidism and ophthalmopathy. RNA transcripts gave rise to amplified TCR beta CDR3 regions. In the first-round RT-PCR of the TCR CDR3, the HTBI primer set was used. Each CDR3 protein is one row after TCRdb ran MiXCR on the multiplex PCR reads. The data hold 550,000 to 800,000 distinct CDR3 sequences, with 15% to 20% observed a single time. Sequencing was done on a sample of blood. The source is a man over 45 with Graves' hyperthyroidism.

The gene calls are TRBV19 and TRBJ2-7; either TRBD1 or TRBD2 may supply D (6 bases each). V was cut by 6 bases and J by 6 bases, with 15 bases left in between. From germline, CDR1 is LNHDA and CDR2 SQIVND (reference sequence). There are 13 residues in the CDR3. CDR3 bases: TGTGCCAGTAGCCACGGAGGGGGGAGCGAGCAGTACTTC. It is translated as CASSHGGGSEQYF.

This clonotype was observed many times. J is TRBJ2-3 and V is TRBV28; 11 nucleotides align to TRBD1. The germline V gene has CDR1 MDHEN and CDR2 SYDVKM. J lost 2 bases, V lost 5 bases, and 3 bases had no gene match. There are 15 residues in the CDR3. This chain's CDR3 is CASSGQGANTDTQYF. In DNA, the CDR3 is TGTGCCAGCAGTGGACAGGGGGCGAACACAGATACGCAGTATTTT.

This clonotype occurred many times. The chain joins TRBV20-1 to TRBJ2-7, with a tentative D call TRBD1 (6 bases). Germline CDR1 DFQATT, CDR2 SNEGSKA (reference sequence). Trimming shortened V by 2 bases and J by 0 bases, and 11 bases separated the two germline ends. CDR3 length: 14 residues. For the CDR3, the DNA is TGCAGTGCTAGACGGACAGCCCTCTCCTACGAGCAGTACTTC. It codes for CSARRTALSYEQYF.

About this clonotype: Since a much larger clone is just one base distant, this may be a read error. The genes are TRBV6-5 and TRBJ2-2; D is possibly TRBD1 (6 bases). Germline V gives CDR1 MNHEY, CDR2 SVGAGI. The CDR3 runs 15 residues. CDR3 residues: CASSYPDSLIGELLF. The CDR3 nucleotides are TGTGCCAGCAGTTACCCGGACAGTCTGATCGGGGAGCTGCTTTTT.

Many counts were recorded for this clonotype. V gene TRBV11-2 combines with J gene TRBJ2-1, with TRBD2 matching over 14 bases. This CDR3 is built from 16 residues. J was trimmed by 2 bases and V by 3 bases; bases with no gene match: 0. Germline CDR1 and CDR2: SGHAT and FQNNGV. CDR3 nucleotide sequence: TGTGCCAGCAGCTTGGGACTAGCGGGAGCCTACAATGAGCAGTTCTTC. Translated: CASSLGLAGAYNEQFF.

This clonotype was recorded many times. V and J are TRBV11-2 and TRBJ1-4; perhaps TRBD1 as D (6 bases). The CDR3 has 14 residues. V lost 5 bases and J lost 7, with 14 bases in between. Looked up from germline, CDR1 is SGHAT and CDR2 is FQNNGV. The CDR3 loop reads CASSAGGRLEKLFF. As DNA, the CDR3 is TGTGCCAGCAGCGCGGGGGGGCGCCTTGAAAAACTGTTTTTT.

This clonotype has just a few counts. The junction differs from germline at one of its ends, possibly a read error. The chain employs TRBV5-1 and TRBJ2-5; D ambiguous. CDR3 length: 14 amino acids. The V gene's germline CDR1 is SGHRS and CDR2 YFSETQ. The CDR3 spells CASSLTVSQEAQYF. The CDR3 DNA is TGCGCCAGCAGCTTAACCGTCTCTCAAGAGGCCCAGTACTTC.

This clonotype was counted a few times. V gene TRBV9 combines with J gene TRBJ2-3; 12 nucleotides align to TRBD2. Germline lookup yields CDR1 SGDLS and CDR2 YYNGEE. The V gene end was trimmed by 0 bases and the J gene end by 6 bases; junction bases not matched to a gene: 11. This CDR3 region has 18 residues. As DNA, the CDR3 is TGTGCCAGCAGCGTAGGGAGACTAGCGGGAGTGAGGCCGGATACGCAGTATTTT. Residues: CASSVGRLAGVRPDTQYF. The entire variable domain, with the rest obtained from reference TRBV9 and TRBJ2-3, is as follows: DSGVTQTPKHLITATGQRVTLRCSPRSGDLSVYWYQQSLDQGLQFLIQYYNGEERAKGNILERFSAQQFPDLHSELNLSSLELGDSALYFCASSVGRLAGVRPDTQYFGPGTRLTVL.

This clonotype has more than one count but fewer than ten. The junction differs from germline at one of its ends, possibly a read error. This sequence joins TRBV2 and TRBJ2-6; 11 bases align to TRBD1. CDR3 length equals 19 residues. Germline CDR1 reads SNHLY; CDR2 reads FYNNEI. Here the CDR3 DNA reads TGTGTCAGCACCCAGAGGGGAGGGACAGGGGGTTCTGGGGCCAACGTCCTGACTTTC. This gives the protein CVSTQRGGTGGSGANVLTF.

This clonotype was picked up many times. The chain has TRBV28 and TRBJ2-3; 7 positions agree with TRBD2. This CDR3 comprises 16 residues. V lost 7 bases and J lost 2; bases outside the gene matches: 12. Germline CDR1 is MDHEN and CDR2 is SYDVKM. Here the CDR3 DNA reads TGTGCCAGCACCTCCCCCCCAGCGGGATTCACAGATACGCAGTATTTT. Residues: CASTSPPAGFTDTQYF.

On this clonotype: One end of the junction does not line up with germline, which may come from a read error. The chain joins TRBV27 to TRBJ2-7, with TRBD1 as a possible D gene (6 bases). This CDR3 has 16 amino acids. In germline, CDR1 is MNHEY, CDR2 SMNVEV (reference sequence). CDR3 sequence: CACRPRGGQNSYEQYF. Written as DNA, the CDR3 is TGTGCCTGCAGACCACGGGGCGGACAGAATTCCTACGAGCAGTACTTC.

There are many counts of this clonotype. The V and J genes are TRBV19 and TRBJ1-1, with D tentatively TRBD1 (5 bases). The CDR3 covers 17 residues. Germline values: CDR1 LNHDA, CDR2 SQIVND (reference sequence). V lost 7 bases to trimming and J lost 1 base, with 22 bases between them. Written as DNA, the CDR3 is TGTGCCAGTACCGCCATGCAGGGTCAGCAAACGAACACTGAAGCTTTCTTT. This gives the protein CASTAMQGQQTNTEAFF.

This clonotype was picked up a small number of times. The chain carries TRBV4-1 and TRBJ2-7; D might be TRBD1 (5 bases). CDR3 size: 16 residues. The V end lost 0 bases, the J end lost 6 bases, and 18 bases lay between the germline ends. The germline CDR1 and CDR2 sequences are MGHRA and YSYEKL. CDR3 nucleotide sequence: TGCGCCAGCAGCCAAGATTTTCAACAGTGGGGCCGCGAGCAGTACTTC. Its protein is CASSQDFQQWGREQYF.

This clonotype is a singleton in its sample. This CDR3 reads CASSRPKTRAGADTQYF. The DNA of the CDR3 is TGTGCCAGCAGCCGGCCCAAGACTAGAGCCGGGGCAGATACGCAGTATTTT. The chain uses TRBV5-6 and TRBJ2-3; a possible D gene is TRBD2 (6 bases). Trimming took 4 bases from V and 4 from J, leaving 22 bases between them. The CDR3 extends over 17 amino acids. Germline values: CDR1 SGHDT, CDR2 YYEEEE.